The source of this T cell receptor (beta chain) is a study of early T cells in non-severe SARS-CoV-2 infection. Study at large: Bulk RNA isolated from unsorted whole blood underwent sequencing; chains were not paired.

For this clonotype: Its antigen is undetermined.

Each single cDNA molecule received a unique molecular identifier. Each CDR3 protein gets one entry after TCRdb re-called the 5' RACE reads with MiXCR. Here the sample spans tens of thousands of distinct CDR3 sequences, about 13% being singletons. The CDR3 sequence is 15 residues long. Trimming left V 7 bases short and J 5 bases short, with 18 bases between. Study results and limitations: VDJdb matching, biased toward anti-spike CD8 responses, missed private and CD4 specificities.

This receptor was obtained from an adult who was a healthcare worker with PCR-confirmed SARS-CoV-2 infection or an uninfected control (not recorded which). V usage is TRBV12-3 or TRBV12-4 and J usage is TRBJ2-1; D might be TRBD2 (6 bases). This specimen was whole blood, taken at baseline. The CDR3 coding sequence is TGTGCCAGCACCCCCACCGGGACTCACAACAATGAGCAGTTCTTC. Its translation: CASTPTGTHNNEQFF.